The 20 T cell receptor beta chains below were found in one sample sequenced in a study of shared clonotypes between healthy human individuals. Generated by immunoSEQ multiplex PCR, the TCRdb table keeps only in-frame clones and is missing some. The data hold roughly 2,500,000 clones, with 93% observed a single time. The sequenced sample consisted of naive CD4+ T cells from PBMCs. Described subset: CD45RA+ positively selected. The receptors stem from a man between 18 and 35 years old in good health. Some clones in this sample may be carry-over from other donors' samples.

The rearrangement joins TRBV9 to TRBJ1-2; TRBD1 aligns across 9 bases. The CDR3 has 15 amino acids. V dropped 4 bases and J dropped 4; count of bases not matched to a gene: 8. The germline gives CDR1 SGDLS, CDR2 YYNGEE. The CDR3 DNA sequence: TGTGCCAGCAGCTCGGCGGACAGGGGTATCTATGGCTACACCTTC. Protein: CASSSADRGIYGYTF. Based on the CDR3 plus reference TRBV9 and TRBJ1-2, the full variable domain is DSGVTQTPKHLITATGQRVTLRCSPRSGDLSVYWYQQSLDQGLQFLIQYYNGEERAKGNILERFSAQQFPDLHSELNLSSLELGDSALYFCASSSADRGIYGYTFGSGTRLTVV.

V is TRBV16 and J is TRBJ1-4; no definite D call. Trimming took 4 bases from V and 5 from J, leaving 5 bases between them. The germline CDR1 and CDR2 sequences are KGHSY and FQNENV. This CDR3 comprises 12 residues. CDR3: CASSRPNEKLFF. In DNA form, the CDR3 reads TGTGCCAGCAGCCGGCCCAATGAAAAACTGTTTTTT.

The rearrangement joins TRBV9 to TRBJ2-1, with 10 bases identical to TRBD1. The CDR3 is made up of 17 amino acids. Looked up from germline, CDR1 is SGDLS and CDR2 is YYNGEE. Trimming took 0 bases from V and 4 from J; bases not matched to a gene: 7. CDR3 bases: TGTGCCAGCAGCGTAGATCTAGGGGACAGGGGTTACAATGAGCAGTTCTTC. Encoded protein: CASSVDLGDRGYNEQFF.

This chain uses TRBV28 with TRBJ1-2; 7 bases agree with TRBD1. CDR3 length: 14 residues. Germline CDR1 is MDHEN and CDR2 is SYDVKM. V shed 6 bases and J 3 bases; nucleotides not matched to a gene: 7. Written as DNA, the CDR3 is TGTGCCAGCAGCCAACAGGGGCAGCACTATGGCTACACCTTC. Translating it yields CASSQQGQHYGYTF.

In regard to this clone: A far larger clone is a single base away, which makes a read error likely. The CDR3 reads CTSSPSPRTSGRNTGELFF. CDR3 DNA: TGTACCAGCAGCCCTAGCCCTAGGACTAGCGGGAGGAACACCGGGGAGCTGTTTTTT. The chain links TRBV7-9 to TRBJ2-2; 13 bases line up with TRBD2. Germline V lookup: CDR1 SEHNR, CDR2 FQNEAQ (reference sequence). The CDR3 covers 19 residues.

The chain uses TRBV5-4 and TRBJ2-1; D not resolved. This CDR3 contains 13 residues. Germline CDR1 SGHNT, CDR2 YYREEE (reference sequence). The V end lost 3 bases, the J end lost 10 bases, and 14 bases lay between the germline ends. In DNA form, the CDR3 reads TGTGCCAGCAGCTCGGAAAAGCTGGGGGAGCAGTTCTTC. This translates into CASSSEKLGEQFF.

The chain employs TRBV19 and TRBJ1-5; TRBD1 is a possible D gene (6 bases). The V gene's germline CDR1 is LNHDA and CDR2 SQIVND (reference sequence). Trimming shortened V by 5 bases and J by 5 bases, and 7 bases separated the two germline ends. The CDR3 extends over 12 amino acids. CDR3 DNA sequence: TGTGCCAGTAGTGGGGGGCATCAGCCCCAGCATTTT. This sequence encodes CASSGGHQPQHF.

The DNA for the CDR3 is TGTGCCAGCAGCCAAGATCAGTCAGGCGGGAGGGACAGCACAGATACGCAGTATTTT. Encoded protein: CASSQDQSGGRDSTDTQYF. This chain connects TRBV4-2 to TRBJ2-3, with 9 bases that match TRBD2. From germline, CDR1 is LGHNA and CDR2 YNFKEQ. The length of the CDR3 is 19 residues. The trim removed 0 bases at V and 0 bases at J, leaving 10 bases unmatched.

The chain combines TRBV7-8 with TRBJ2-4, with D uncertain. From germline, CDR1 is SGHVS and CDR2 FQNEAQ. Trimming removed 5 bases from V and 0 bases from J, with 8 bases in between. This CDR3 spans 14 amino acids. As DNA, the CDR3 is TGTGCCAGCAGCCCGCAGCTAGCCAAAAACATTCAGTACTTC. Amino acids: CASSPQLAKNIQYF.

The gene calls are TRBV5-5 and TRBJ1-5; no reliable D call. Looked up from germline, CDR1 is SGHKS and CDR2 is YYEKEE (reference sequence). This CDR3 comprises 13 residues. Trimming took off 1 base at V and 6 bases at J, with 8 bases between the two ends. The CDR3: CASSLLGGQPQHF. CDR3 in DNA: TGTGCCAGCAGCTTGCTGGGTGGTCAGCCCCAGCATTTT.

The V gene is TRBV28, the J gene TRBJ2-6; TRBD1 matches 7 bases. This CDR3 is built from 15 residues. The V segment lost 6 bases and the J segment 3 bases; nucleotides outside the gene matches: 5. Per germline, CDR1 MDHEN and CDR2 SYDVKM. The CDR3 spells CASRRQGGGANVLTF. CDR3 in DNA: TGTGCCAGCAGAAGACAGGGCGGTGGGGCCAACGTCCTGACTTTC.

This chain joins TRBV7-8 and TRBJ1-1; 9 bases map to TRBD1. CDR1 and CDR2 from the germline V gene are SGHVS and FQNEAQ. This CDR3 contains 14 residues. Germline trimming cut 5 bases from V and 3 bases from J; bases unmatched to any gene: 4. The chain's CDR3 is CASSPRDRDTEAFF. The CDR3, as DNA: TGTGCCAGCAGCCCGCGGGACAGGGACACTGAAGCTTTCTTT.

In this sample, this clone turned up a few times. The V call is TRBV5-6, the J call TRBJ2-3; D remains ambiguous. Germline V gene lookup returns CDR1 SGHDT and CDR2 YYEEEE. This CDR3 region has 12 residues. The V end was cut by 3 bases, the J end by 1 base, with 3 bases between. In DNA form, the CDR3 reads TGTGCCAGCAGCTACCGCACAGATACGCAGTATTTT. Translated, it gives CASSYRTDTQYF. Drawing the rest from reference TRBV5-6 and TRBJ2-3, the complete variable domain is DAGVTQSPTHLIKTRGQQVTLRCSPKSGHDTVSWYQQALGQGPQFIFQYYEEEERQRGNFPDRFSGHQFPNYSSELNVNALLLGDSALYLCASSYRTDTQYFGPGTRLTVL.

Turning to this clone: This same CDR3 is encoded by further DNA sequences in the sample. The chain carries TRBV28 and TRBJ2-7; D is unresolved. V was pared by 2 bases and J by 5 bases, with 7 bases between. This CDR3 has 12 residues. CDR1 and CDR2 from the germline V gene are MDHEN and SYDVKM. The CDR3, as DNA: TGTGCCAGCAGTTTAGTAGGGAACGAGCAGTACTTC. It specifies CASSLVGNEQYF. The complete variable domain, with remaining parts taken from reference TRBV28 and TRBJ2-7, reads DVKVTQSSRYLVKRTGEKVFLECVQDMDHENMFWYRQDPGLGLRLIYFSYDVKMKEKGDIPEGYSVSREKKERFSLILESASTNQTSMYLCASSLVGNEQYFGPGTRLTVT.

Turning to this clone: The same CDR3 can be traced to other DNA sequences in this sample. The rearrangement uses TRBV29-1 and TRBJ2-5; TRBD1 is a possible D gene (6 bases). V lost 2 bases to trimming and J lost 4 bases, with 8 bases between them. The CDR3 runs 12 residues. The germline gives CDR1 SQVTM, CDR2 ANQGSEA. The CDR3 DNA is TGCAGCGTTGAATTGACAGGAGAGACCCAGTACTTC. Translated: CSVELTGETQYF.

The chain combines TRBV28 with TRBJ1-1, with D maybe TRBD1 (5 bases). The CDR3 totals 18 residues. CDR1 and CDR2 (germline): MDHEN, SYDVKM. Between the trimmed V and J ends, which lost 3 bases and 1 base, there was a span of 21 bases. CDR3 sequence reads: CASSFNYGGEVRNTEAFF. The CDR3 DNA follows: TGTGCCAGCAGTTTTAATTATGGGGGTGAAGTGAGGAACACTGAAGCTTTCTTT.

The chain is built from TRBV28 and TRBJ1-5, with D maybe TRBD1 (5 bases). This CDR3 is 16 amino acids long. The germline V gene has CDR1 MDHEN and CDR2 SYDVKM. V lost 3 bases to trimming and J lost 5 bases, with 17 bases between them. The CDR3 DNA reads TGTGCCAGCAGTTTTGGCTCCGGGACTTACGATCAGCCCCAGCATTTT. Protein product: CASSFGSGTYDQPQHF.

This clone appeared a single time. The CDR3 reads CASPPGLAGGGSSYNEQFF. DNA of the CDR3: TGCGCCAGCCCACCGGGACTAGCGGGAGGGGGGAGCTCCTACAATGAGCAGTTCTTC. This chain joins TRBV10-1 and TRBJ2-1, with 16 bases aligning to TRBD2. Looked up from germline, CDR1 is WNHNN and CDR2 is SYGVQD (reference sequence). J lost 0 bases, V lost 8 bases, and 10 bases had no gene match. The CDR3 totals 19 residues.

This chain links TRBV9 with TRBJ1-3; unclear D gene. From germline, CDR1 is SGDLS and CDR2 YYNGEE. The CDR3 has 12 residues. Trimming left V 4 bases short and J 2 bases short, with 4 bases between. This CDR3 is CASSTPGNTIYF. The CDR3 DNA reads TGTGCCAGCAGCACTCCTGGAAACACCATATATTTT.

This chain connects TRBV11-3 to TRBJ2-2; D is undetermined. V shed 1 base and J shed 4 bases, with 7 bases lying between them. Germline V lookup: CDR1 SGHNT, CDR2 YENEEA. The CDR3 sequence is 14 residues long. The CDR3 DNA is TGTGCCAGCAGCTTAGGGCGGCTCACCGGGGAGCTGTTTTTT. Translated: CASSLGRLTGELFF.